These T cell receptor beta chains were read from a single sample in a study of spatial heterogeneity in lung cancer. TCRdb processed the 5' RACE reads anew with MiXCR; each CDR3 protein has one entry. The data show about 82,000 distinct CDR3 sequences, with approximately 12% seen just once and 3.5% to 5.5% held by the top ten. Sequencing was performed on PBMCs, taken at surgery. The receptors stem from a male donor with early-stage non-small cell lung cancer. CDR3s include the opening cysteine and the closing phenylalanine or tryptophan. A D gene is named only where the DNA matches it firmly. The size of a clone is reported for some rows only, either as once, few or many, or as a class for expanded clones.

clone_size j_call d_call v_call cdr3_nt cdr3_aa
- TRBJ2-5 - TRBV10-2 TGCGCCAGCAGCGAAACGGAGACCCAGTACTTC CASSETETQYF
- TRBJ2-5 - TRBV10-3 TGTGCCATCAGTAATGAAGAGACCCAGTACTTC CAISNEETQYF
many TRBJ2-7 TRBD1 TRBV20-1 TGCAGTGCTACCACCGGGACAGGGGCTCTCGAGCAGTACTTC CSATTGTGALEQYF
- TRBJ2-7 - TRBV14 TGTGCCAGCAGTCCCCGCGACTCGTTTGACTACGAGCAGTACTTC CASSPRDSFDYEQYF
many TRBJ2-3 TRBD2 TRBV3-1 TGTGCCAGCAGCCTTCTGATTAGCGGGAGAACAGATACGCAGTATTTT CASSLLISGRTDTQYF
- TRBJ2-2 TRBD1 TRBV7-9 TGTGCCAGCAGCCCCCAGGGGGCCACCGGGGAGCTGTTTTTT CASSPQGATGELFF
- TRBJ2-2 - TRBV24-1 TGTGCCACGGGGGGACGGTTGAACACCGGGGAGCTGTTTTTT CATGGRLNTGELFF
- TRBJ2-2 - TRBV19 TGTGCCAACAAAGTGGGTAACACCGGGGAGCTGTTTTTT CANKVGNTGELFF
few TRBJ2-7 TRBD2 TRBV29-1 TGCAGCGCCGGGACTAGCGGGGCCCCCTACGAGCAGTACTTC CSAGTSGAPYEQYF
few TRBJ2-2 TRBD2 TRBV5-1 TGCGCCAGCAGCCGGACTAGGGGTCAGGCCGGGGAGCTGTTTTTT CASSRTRGQAGELFF
- TRBJ2-2 - TRBV29-1 TGCAGCGTTGAAGAGTCAGAAACCGGGGAGCTGTTTTTT CSVEESETGELFF
few TRBJ2-1 - TRBV7-6 TGTGCCAGCAGCCGCCTAGTGACCGATGAGCAGTTCTTC CASSRLVTDEQFF
- TRBJ2-5 TRBD1 TRBV14 TGTGCCAGCAGCCAATCCCCCCTGACAGGGTATGGAGAGACCCAGTACTTC CASSQSPLTGYGETQYF